Below are 5 T cell receptor beta chains sequenced from a single sample in a study of blood T cells in healthy people across ages (dated by TCRdb to 2015 to 2017). Library creation used 5' RACE. TCRdb lists the instrument as Illumina HiSeq 2500. A second PCR of about 6 to 12 cycles was performed with a sample-barcoded 5' primer and a J-beta primer mix. Starting from the raw public reads, TCRdb applied fastp trimming at Q25, assembled clones with MiXCR and retained in-frame beta chains. CDR3 protein duplicates are merged, each entry listing the most common genes and DNA. Within this sample are around 990,000 distinct CDR3 sequences, with about 23% of them counted one time only. Around 0.7% of the sample belongs to the ten largest clones. This sample also appeared in a second study, on T cells of mothers and their children.

Input material: blood. The source is a girl aged 2 to 10 in good health.

The table lists this clonotype with a few counts. V gene TRBV29-1 combines with J gene TRBJ2-3; D remains ambiguous. Germline V CDR1 and CDR2: SQVTM, ANQGSEA. The CDR3 runs 15 residues. The V end lost 1 base, the J end lost 2 bases, and 13 bases lay between the germline ends. CDR3 sequence: CSVEGFGSTTDTQYF. The DNA for the CDR3 is TGCAGCGTTGAAGGCTTTGGTTCCACCACAGATACGCAGTATTTT.

CDR3 in amino acids: CASSFGQSETQYF. CDR3 coding DNA: TGTGCCAGCAGCTTCGGACAGTCAGAGACCCAGTACTTC. This chain links TRBV7-9 with TRBJ2-5; possibly TRBD1 for D (6 bases). V shed 3 bases and J shed 4 bases, with 9 bases lying between them. The germline V gene encodes CDR1 SEHNR and CDR2 FQNEAQ (reference sequence). The CDR3 covers 13 residues.

A note on this clonotype: The junction and the germline gene differ at one end; a read error may be behind it. The chain recombines TRBV29-1 with TRBJ1-1; the D is unclear. In germline, CDR1 is SQVTM, CDR2 ANQGSEA. The CDR3 length is 12 residues. The CDR3 bases are TGCAGTGTTGAAGATCAACGAACCGGAGCTTTCTTT. Translating it yields CSVEDQRTGAFF.

This clonotype was found a few times. This rearrangement joins TRBV4-1 to TRBJ2-5; D not certain. The J call may be faulty, since TRBJ2-7 better matches the DNA end. The CDR3 runs 13 residues. Germline values: CDR1 MGHRA, CDR2 YSYEKL. DNA of the CDR3: TGCGCCAGCAGCCAATGGACCAAATACGAGCAGTACTTC. It specifies CASSQWTKYEQYF.

The chain combines TRBV7-3 with TRBJ2-5; TRBD2 matches 7 bases. CDR3 length equals 15 residues. The V segment lost 2 bases and the J segment 2 bases; nucleotides outside the gene matches: 5. Germline loops: CDR1 SGHTA, CDR2 FQGTGA. CDR3 DNA: TGTGCCAGCAGCTTATTTCGCGGGAGTCAAGAGACCCAGTACTTC. Translation gives CASSLFRGSQETQYF.